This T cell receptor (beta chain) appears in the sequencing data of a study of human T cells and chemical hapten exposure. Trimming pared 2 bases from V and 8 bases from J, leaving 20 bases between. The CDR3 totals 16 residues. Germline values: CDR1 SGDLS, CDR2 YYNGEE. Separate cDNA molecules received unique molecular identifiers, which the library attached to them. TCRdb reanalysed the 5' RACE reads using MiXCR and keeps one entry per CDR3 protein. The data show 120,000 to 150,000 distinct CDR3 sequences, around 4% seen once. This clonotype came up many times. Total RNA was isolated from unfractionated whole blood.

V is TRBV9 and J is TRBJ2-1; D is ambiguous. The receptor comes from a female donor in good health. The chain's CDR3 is CASSVEDTWPGDEQFF. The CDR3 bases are TGTGCCAGCAGCGTCGAGGATACCTGGCCTGGCGATGAGCAGTTCTTC. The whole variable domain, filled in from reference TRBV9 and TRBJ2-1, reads DSGVTQTPKHLITATGQRVTLRCSPRSGDLSVYWYQQSLDQGLQFLIQYYNGEERAKGNILERFSAQQFPDLHSELNLSSLELGDSALYFCASSVEDTWPGDEQFFGPGTRLTVL.